This T cell receptor (beta chain) came from a study of blood T cell repertoires in COVID-19. Study overall: Researchers got acute and convalescent COVID-19 samples from the United States, Italy and Spain. T cells, B-cell-depleted T cells, or PBMCs supplied cDNA or gDNA.

Original methodology: How many nucleated cells were present was estimated from reference gene primer amplification. Assay: immunoSEQ multiplex PCR; the TCRdb copy retains only in-frame clones and omits some. That table supplies the V and J calls and clone size; D and trimming were determined from the DNA. The data hold about 210,000 clones, with approximately 82% observed a single time. CDR3 size: 13 residues. V shed 5 bases and J shed 5 bases, with 12 bases lying between them. Germline loops: CDR1 PRHDT, CDR2 FYEKMQ (reference sequence). The sequenced sample was peripheral blood. The TCR was taken from a man aged 50 or older with active or convalescent COVID-19. The V and J genes are TRBV13 and TRBJ1-2; the D is unclear. DNA of the CDR3: TGTGCCAGCAGCCGGCCGGGATTTTATGGCTACACCTTC. This sequence encodes CASSRPGFYGYTF.